The 28 T cell receptor beta chains reported below all come from one sample, sequenced in a study of blood T cell repertoires in COVID-19. The data were produced by immunoSEQ multiplex PCR, yet TCRdb's version contains in-frame clones alone and is incomplete. The table has 130,000 to 150,000 clones, approximately 82% seen once. The sequenced sample consisted of peripheral blood. Every receptor here comes from a human donor with acute or convalescent COVID-19. The donor label of this sample is uncertain.

This chain joins TRBV5-5 and TRBJ2-1, with D possibly being TRBD1 (6 bases). CDR3 length equals 14 residues. The germline gives CDR1 SGHKS, CDR2 YYEKEE (reference sequence). Trimming shortened V by 6 bases and J by 0 bases, and 10 bases separated the two germline ends. CDR3 bases: TGTGCCAGCAAAAGGACAGCCTCCTACAATGAGCAGTTCTTC. Protein: CASKRTASYNEQFF.

The chain couples TRBV7-9 to TRBJ1-2; 9 positions agree with TRBD1. The junction had 9 bases not matched to a gene; V was cut back by 5 bases and J by 5 bases. The germline CDR1 and CDR2 sequences are SEHNR and FQNEAQ (reference sequence). The CDR3 is 15 amino acids. CDR3 residues: CASSAIPGQGYGYTF. The CDR3 region has the DNA TGTGCCAGCAGCGCCATCCCCGGACAGGGGTATGGCTACACCTTC.

This clone was observed a handful of times. The chain employs TRBV14 and TRBJ2-7, with D maybe TRBD1 (6 bases). CDR1 is SGHDN, CDR2 FVKESK, per germline. Trimming pared 0 bases from V and 2 bases from J, leaving 14 bases between. The CDR3 runs 16 residues. This CDR3 reads CASSQDLWQGTYEQYF. The CDR3 coding sequence is TGTGCCAGCAGCCAAGATCTGTGGCAGGGGACCTACGAGCAGTACTTC. Together with reference TRBV14 and TRBJ2-7, the CDR3 gives the full variable domain: EAGVTQFPSHSVIEKGQTVTLRCDPISGHDNLYWYRRVMGKEIKFLLHFVKESKQDESGMPNNRFLAERTGGTYSTLKVQPAELEDSGVYFCASSQDLWQGTYEQYFGPGTRLTVT.

The rearrangement links TRBV6-1 to TRBJ1-2, with 7 bases fitting TRBD1. Germline V lookup: CDR1 MNHNS, CDR2 SASEGT. CDR3 length: 16 residues. J lost 8 bases, V lost 0 bases, and 12 bases had no gene match. The CDR3 here is CASSEARSWDRVGYTF. The CDR3 coding sequence is TGTGCCAGCAGTGAAGCGCGAAGTTGGGACAGAGTGGGCTACACCTTC.

Only a few counts were recorded for this clone. CDR3 sequence: CATSQGASTEAFF. The CDR3 bases are TGTGCCACCTCACAGGGGGCTAGCACTGAAGCTTTCTTT. The chain links TRBV25-1 to TRBJ1-1; the match to TRBD1 covers 9 bases. The V gene's germline CDR1 is MGHDK and CDR2 SYGVNS. This CDR3 is built from 13 residues. The junction had 7 bases not matched to a gene; V was cut back by 10 bases and J by 4 bases.

The chain links TRBV7-8 to TRBJ1-1; D unresolved. V lost 2 bases, J lost 6 bases, and 7 bases lay in between. The CDR3 length is 12 residues. Germline V gene lookup returns CDR1 SGHVS and CDR2 FQNEAQ. The CDR3 DNA reads as TGTGCCAGCAGCTTACATACGGCTGAAGCTTTCTTT. Its protein product is CASSLHTAEAFF.

This clone has just one count. This chain connects TRBV6-2 or TRBV6-3 to TRBJ2-7; TRBD1 matches 8 bases. The V and J ends lost 0 bases and 2 bases, in that order; junction bases with no gene match: 12. The CDR3 contains 18 residues. Germline CDR1 and CDR2: MNHEY and SVGEGT. The CDR3 reads CASSYSGPRQGYTYEQYF. In DNA, the CDR3 is TGTGCCAGCAGTTACTCGGGGCCTCGACAGGGGTACACCTACGAGCAGTACTTC.

The gene calls are TRBV30 and TRBJ1-3; D might be TRBD1 (5 bases). V was pared by 0 bases and J by 3 bases, with 12 bases between. This CDR3 spans 15 amino acids. In germline, CDR1 is GTSNPN, CDR2 SVGIG (reference sequence). CDR3 bases: TGTGCCTGGAGTGTCGGCAGGGCCGGTGGAAACACCATATATTTT. Translating it yields CAWSVGRAGGNTIYF.

The chain links TRBV7-2 to TRBJ1-6; D may be TRBD1 (5 bases). V lost 5 bases and J 7 bases, leaving 18 bases between the germline ends. Germline CDR1 SGHTA, CDR2 FQGNSA. The CDR3 length is 16 residues. As DNA, the CDR3 is TGTGCCAGCAGCCCGGCGGGGGTTCGTCGGAATTCACCCCTCCACTTT. Translating it yields CASSPAGVRRNSPLHF.

This clone was observed a handful of times. The chain has TRBV9 and TRBJ1-6, with 8 bases aligning to TRBD1. This CDR3 comprises 14 residues. From germline, CDR1 is SGDLS and CDR2 YYNGEE. With 4 bases clipped from V and 9 bases from J, the junction kept 6 bases outside the gene matches. The CDR3 is CASSQSTGGSPLHF. CDR3 in DNA: TGTGCCAGCAGCCAATCTACAGGGGGTTCACCCCTCCACTTT.

The V and J genes are TRBV3-1 (or the pseudogene TRBV3-2) and TRBJ2-2; tentative D call: TRBD2 (6 bases). Trimming stripped 3 bases from V and 1 base from J, with 6 bases between. This CDR3 spans 14 amino acids. CDR1 and CDR2 from the germline V gene are LGHDT and YNNKEL (reference sequence). The CDR3 region has the DNA TGTGCCAGCAGCCAGACTAGGAACACCGGGGAGCTGTTTTTT. Protein: CASSQTRNTGELFF.

The chain recombines TRBV5-4 with TRBJ1-6, with D tentatively TRBD1 (6 bases). V was trimmed by 0 bases and J by 7 bases, leaving 8 bases between them. Germline values: CDR1 SGHNT, CDR2 YYREEE (reference sequence). The CDR3 is made up of 14 amino acids. Here the CDR3 DNA reads TGTGCCAGCAGCTTGGACCAGGGGAATTCACCCCTCCACTTT. Protein: CASSLDQGNSPLHF.

This clone turned up a few times. The chain uses TRBV6-5 and TRBJ1-6; weak D call: TRBD1 (5 bases). V lost 6 bases and J 6 bases, leaving 9 bases between the germline ends. This CDR3 comprises 13 residues. Germline V gene data show CDR1 as MNHEY and CDR2 as SVGAGI. CDR3 DNA sequence: TGTGCCAGCAGCACAGGTTTTAATTCACCCCTCCACTTT. It codes for CASSTGFNSPLHF.

The J gene is TRBJ1-2, the V gene TRBV6-1; D possibly corresponds to TRBD1 (6 bases). This CDR3 is built from 15 residues. Trimming took off 8 bases at V and 8 bases at J, with 24 bases between the two ends. From germline, CDR1 is MNHNS and CDR2 SASEGT. CDR3 protein: CASGGGQPRPGGYTF. CDR3 DNA: TGTGCCAGCGGCGGGGGGCAACCCCGACCCGGCGGCTACACCTTC.

Remarks on this clone: The sample carries other DNA sequences with the same CDR3. The rearrangement uses TRBV5-6 and TRBJ2-3; D is perhaps TRBD1 (5 bases). The CDR3 runs to 14 residues. Germline CDR1 is SGHDT and CDR2 is YYEEEE. V lost 0 bases and J 3 bases, leaving 8 bases between the germline ends. The CDR3 DNA is TGTGCCAGCAGCTTGGGGACACGGACAGATACGCAGTATTTT. Its protein product is CASSLGTRTDTQYF.

This chain uses TRBV11-2 with TRBJ1-1; no clear D gene. The germline V gene has CDR1 SGHAT and CDR2 FQNNGV. V was pared by 2 bases and J by 3 bases, with 13 bases between. CDR3 size: 15 residues. CDR3 sequence reads: CASSLLHTSHTEAFF. The CDR3 DNA sequence: TGTGCCAGCAGCTTACTCCATACATCCCACACTGAAGCTTTCTTT.

Concerning this clone itself: At the DNA level, this CDR3 is encoded by other sequences in the same sample as well. The genes are TRBV11-3 and TRBJ2-5; TRBD2 matches 7 bases. V trimming: 3 bases; J trimming: 4 bases; junction bases outside the gene matches: 2. Germline V gene data show CDR1 as SGHNT and CDR2 as YENEEA. This CDR3 has 13 residues. CDR3 region: CASSLGGGETQYF. The DNA for the CDR3 is TGTGCCAGCAGCTTGGGCGGGGGAGAGACCCAGTACTTC.

The chain carries TRBV3-1 (or the pseudogene TRBV3-2) and TRBJ1-5; D is uncertain. Germline V CDR1 and CDR2: LGHDT, YNNKEL (reference sequence). CDR3 size: 15 residues. V was cut by 0 bases and J by 1 base, with 7 bases left in between. DNA of the CDR3: TGTGCCAGCAGCCAAGATCTCGGGAGCAATCAGCCCCAGCATTTT. Translation gives CASSQDLGSNQPQHF.

This clone was recorded a few times. The chain couples TRBV29-1 to TRBJ1-3; D might be TRBD1 (5 bases). The CDR3 spans 15 residues. Trimming pared 4 bases from V and 0 bases from J, leaving 13 bases between. Germline loops: CDR1 SQVTM, CDR2 ANQGSEA. CDR3 amino acids: CSVAPTALSGNTIYF. CDR3 DNA sequence: TGCAGCGTTGCACCGACAGCCCTCTCTGGAAACACCATATATTTT. The entire variable domain, with the rest obtained from reference TRBV29-1 and TRBJ1-3, is as follows: SAVISQKPSRDICQRGTSLTIQCQVDSQVTMMFWYRQQPGQSLTLIATANQGSEATYESGFVIDKFPISRPNLTFSTLTVSNMSPEDSSIYLCSVAPTALSGNTIYFGEGSWLTVV.

The sample holds one count of this clone. Sequence at one end of the junction differs from germline and may be a read error. The chain combines TRBV13 with TRBJ2-7, with 10 bases aligning to TRBD2. Germline V gene lookup returns CDR1 PRHDT and CDR2 FYEKMQ (reference sequence). The CDR3 is 15 residues long. CDR3 residues: CASSNRAPSGGEQCF. For the CDR3, the DNA is TGTGCCAGCTCCAATAGGGCCCCTAGCGGGGGCGAGCAGTGCTTC.

The CDR3 reads CASSQVFGGTNYGYTF. The CDR3 coding sequence is TGCGCCAGCAGCCAAGTCTTTGGGGGGACTAACTATGGCTACACCTTC. The gene calls are TRBV4-1 and TRBJ1-2; maybe TRBD1 (5 bases). In germline, CDR1 is MGHRA, CDR2 YSYEKL. This CDR3 has 16 residues. V gave up 1 base and J gave up 0 bases, with 12 bases separating them.

The rearrangement joins TRBV2 to TRBJ1-1; tentatively, D is TRBD1 (6 bases). Trimming removed 7 bases from V and 3 bases from J, with 18 bases in between. The CDR3 sequence is 15 residues long. Germline V gives CDR1 SNHLY, CDR2 FYNNEI. For the CDR3, the DNA is TGTGCCAGCATAAGGGGCCTTACAGGGTACACTGAAGCTTTCTTT. Translating gives CASIRGLTGYTEAFF.

This chain uses TRBV3-1 (or the pseudogene TRBV3-2) with TRBJ2-3, with D maybe TRBD1 (6 bases). Germline CDR1 reads LGHDT; CDR2 reads YNNKEL (reference sequence). CDR3 length: 17 residues. V lost 6 bases to trimming and J lost 5 bases, with 24 bases between them. CDR3 in DNA: TGTGCCAGCAGATCTACCGGGTCGACAGGAGCCAAAGATACGCAGTATTTT. Translation gives CASRSTGSTGAKDTQYF.

The rearrangement links TRBV27 to TRBJ2-7, with 11 bases aligning to TRBD2. This CDR3 is 15 amino acids long. J was trimmed by 7 bases and V by 2 bases; bases with no gene match: 7. The germline V gene has CDR1 MNHEY and CDR2 SMNVEV (reference sequence). CDR3 coding DNA: TGTGCCAGCAGTTTAGGTAGCGGGGGGGCTGAAGAGCAGTACTTC. Protein: CASSLGSGGAEEQYF.

The rearrangement joins TRBV12-3 or TRBV12-4 to TRBJ1-2; 7 bases map to TRBD1. J was trimmed by 14 bases and V by 3 bases; bases with no gene match: 3. The CDR3 consists of 10 residues. CDR3 in amino acids: CASSLGQRTF. For the CDR3, the DNA is TGTGCCAGCAGTTTGGGACAGCGAACCTTC.

V gene TRBV7-3 combines with J gene TRBJ1-4, with TRBD1 matching over 12 bases. The CDR3 is 19 amino acids. The ends lost 5 bases at V and 5 bases at J; junction bases unmatched: 15. The germline CDR1 and CDR2 sequences are SGHTA and FQGTGA. CDR3 sequence reads: CASSPGGGTGGARNEKLFF. The CDR3 DNA is TGTGCCAGCAGCCCCGGCGGGGGGACAGGGGGCGCCCGAAATGAAAAACTGTTTTTT.

The V call is TRBV29-1, the J call TRBJ2-3, with a tentative D call TRBD1 (6 bases). Germline V CDR1 and CDR2: SQVTM, ANQGSEA. The germline V and J ends were trimmed by 5 bases and 0 bases, with 12 bases remaining between them. The CDR3 totals 14 residues. CDR3 protein: CSVTGWDSTDTQYF. The CDR3 nucleotides read TGCAGCGTTACAGGGTGGGATAGCACAGATACGCAGTATTTT.

The genes are TRBV11-1 and TRBJ1-3; D is unclear. The V gene's germline CDR1 is SGHAT and CDR2 FQDESV (reference sequence). V lost 5 bases to trimming and J lost 3 bases, with 8 bases between them. The CDR3 length is 13 residues. The CDR3 region is CASSLPVGNTIYF. CDR3 sequence (DNA): TGTGCCAGCAGCCTACCCGTTGGAAACACCATATATTTT.